This TCR beta chain stems from a study of shared clonotypes between healthy human individuals. The protocol was immunoSEQ multiplex PCR, while the TCRdb copy is restricted to in-frame clones and leaves out a portion. The sample holds 600,000 to 700,000 clones, more than 70% seen once. The germline gives CDR1 SQVTM, CDR2 ANQGSEA. V lost 2 bases and J lost 2, with 13 bases in between. CDR3 length equals 14 residues. On this clone itself: Its antigen is not known.

Overall study results and limits: Generally, naive subsets (rather than memory subsets) showed larger estimated richness.

The sample taken for sequencing was memory CD4+ T cells sorted from blood. The subset: CD45RA-negative fraction. This chain links TRBV29-1 with TRBJ2-7; the D gene could be TRBD1 or TRBD2 (5 bases each). The receptor comes from a woman aged 25 to 39 in good health. Written as DNA, the CDR3 is TGCAGCGTTGAATCTGGGGGTGTCACCTACGAGCAGTACTTC. It specifies CSVESGGVTYEQYF.